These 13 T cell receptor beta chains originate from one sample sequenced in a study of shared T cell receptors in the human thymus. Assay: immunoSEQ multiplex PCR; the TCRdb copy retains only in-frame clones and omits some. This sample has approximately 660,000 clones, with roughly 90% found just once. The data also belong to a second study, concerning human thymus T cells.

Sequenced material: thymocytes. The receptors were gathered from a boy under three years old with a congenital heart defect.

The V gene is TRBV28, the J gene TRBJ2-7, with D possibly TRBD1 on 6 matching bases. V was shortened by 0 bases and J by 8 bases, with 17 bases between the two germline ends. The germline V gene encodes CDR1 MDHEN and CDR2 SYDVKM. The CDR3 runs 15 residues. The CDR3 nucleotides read TGTGCCAGCAGTTTATGCCTGGGACACCAGATCCAGCAGTACTTC. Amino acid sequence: CASSLCLGHQIQQYF.

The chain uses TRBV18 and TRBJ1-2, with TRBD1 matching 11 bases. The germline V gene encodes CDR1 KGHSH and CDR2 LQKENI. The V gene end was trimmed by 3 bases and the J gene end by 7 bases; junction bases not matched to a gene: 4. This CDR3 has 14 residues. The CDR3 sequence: CASSPGQGARGYTF. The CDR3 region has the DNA TGTGCCAGCTCACCCGGACAGGGGGCGCGTGGCTACACCTTC. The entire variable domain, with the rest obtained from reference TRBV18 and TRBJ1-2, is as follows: NAGVMQNPRHLVRRRGQEARLRCSPMKGHSHVYWYRQLPEEGLKFMVYLQKENIIDESGMPKERFSAEFPKEGPSILRIQQVVRGDSAAYFCASSPGQGARGYTFGSGTRLTVV.

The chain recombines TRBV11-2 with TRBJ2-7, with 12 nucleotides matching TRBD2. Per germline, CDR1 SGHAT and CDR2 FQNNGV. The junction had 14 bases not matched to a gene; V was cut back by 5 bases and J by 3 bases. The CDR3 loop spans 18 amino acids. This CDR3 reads CASSPQTSGRAYHYEQYF. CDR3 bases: TGTGCCAGCAGCCCCCAGACTAGCGGGAGAGCCTACCACTACGAGCAGTACTTC.

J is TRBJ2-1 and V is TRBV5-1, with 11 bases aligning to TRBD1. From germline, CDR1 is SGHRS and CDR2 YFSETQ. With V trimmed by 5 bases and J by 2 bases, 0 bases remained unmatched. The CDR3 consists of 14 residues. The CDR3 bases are TGCGCCAGCAGGGACAGGGGGCCCTACAATGAGCAGTTCTTC. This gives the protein CASRDRGPYNEQFF.

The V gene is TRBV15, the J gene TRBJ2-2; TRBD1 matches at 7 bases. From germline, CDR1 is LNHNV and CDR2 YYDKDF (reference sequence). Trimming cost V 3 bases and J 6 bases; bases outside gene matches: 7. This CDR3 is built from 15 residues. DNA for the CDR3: TGTGCCACCAGCAGGGGAAACAGGGGACCCGGGGAGCTGTTTTTT. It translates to CATSRGNRGPGELFF.

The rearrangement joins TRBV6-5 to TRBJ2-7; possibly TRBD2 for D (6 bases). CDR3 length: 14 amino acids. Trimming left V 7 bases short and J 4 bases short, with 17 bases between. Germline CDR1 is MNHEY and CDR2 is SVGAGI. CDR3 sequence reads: CASTQRGRSYEQYF. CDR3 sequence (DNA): TGTGCCAGCACCCAACGAGGGAGGTCTTACGAGCAGTACTTC.

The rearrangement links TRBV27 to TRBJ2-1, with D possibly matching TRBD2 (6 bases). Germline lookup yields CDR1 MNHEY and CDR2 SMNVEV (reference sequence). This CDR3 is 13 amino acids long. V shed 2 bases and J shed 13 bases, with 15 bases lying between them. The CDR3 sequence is CASSLPTRDFQFF. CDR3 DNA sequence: TGTGCCAGCAGTTTACCCACCCGGGACTTTCAGTTCTTC.

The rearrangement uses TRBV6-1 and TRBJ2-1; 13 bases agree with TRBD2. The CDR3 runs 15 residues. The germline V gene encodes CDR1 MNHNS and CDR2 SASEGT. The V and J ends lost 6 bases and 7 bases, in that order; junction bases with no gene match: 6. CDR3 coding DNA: TGTGCCAGCAGGGCCGGGACTAGCGGGACGAATGAGCAGTTCTTC. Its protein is CASRAGTSGTNEQFF.

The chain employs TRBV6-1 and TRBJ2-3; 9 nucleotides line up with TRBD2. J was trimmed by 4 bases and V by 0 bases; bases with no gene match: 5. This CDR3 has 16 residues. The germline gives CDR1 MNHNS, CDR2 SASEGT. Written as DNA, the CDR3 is TGTGCCAGCAGTGAAGCTAGCGGGAGATACTCAGATACGCAGTATTTT. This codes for CASSEASGRYSDTQYF.

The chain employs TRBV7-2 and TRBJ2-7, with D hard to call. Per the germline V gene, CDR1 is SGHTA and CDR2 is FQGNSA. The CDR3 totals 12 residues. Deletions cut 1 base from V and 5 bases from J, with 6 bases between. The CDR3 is CASSLGPNEQYF. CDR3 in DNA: TGTGCCAGCAGCTTAGGTCCAAACGAGCAGTACTTC.

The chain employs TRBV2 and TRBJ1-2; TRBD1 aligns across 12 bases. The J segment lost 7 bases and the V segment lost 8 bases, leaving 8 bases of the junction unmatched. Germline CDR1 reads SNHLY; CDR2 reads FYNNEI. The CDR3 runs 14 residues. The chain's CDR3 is CASRQGQGASGYTF. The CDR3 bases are TGTGCCAGCCGCCAGGGACAGGGGGCATCTGGCTACACCTTC. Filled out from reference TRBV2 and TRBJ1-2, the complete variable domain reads EPEVTQTPSHQVTQMGQEVILRCVPISNHLYFYWYRQILGQKVEFLVSFYNNEISEKSEIFDDQFSVERPDGSNFTLKIRSTKLEDSAMYFCASRQGQGASGYTFGSGTRLTVV.

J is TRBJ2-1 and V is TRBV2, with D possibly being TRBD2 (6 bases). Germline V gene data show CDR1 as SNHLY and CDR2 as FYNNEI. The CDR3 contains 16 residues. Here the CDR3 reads CANSARRDPPFDEQFF. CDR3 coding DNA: TGTGCTAATTCAGCTCGGCGGGACCCCCCTTTCGATGAGCAGTTCTTC. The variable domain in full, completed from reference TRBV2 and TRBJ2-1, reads EPEVTQTPSHQVTQMGQEVILRCVPISNHLYFYWYRQILGQKVEFLVSFYNNEISEKSEIFDDQFSVERPDGSNFTLKIRSTKLEDSAMYFCANSARRDPPFDEQFFGPGTRLTVL.

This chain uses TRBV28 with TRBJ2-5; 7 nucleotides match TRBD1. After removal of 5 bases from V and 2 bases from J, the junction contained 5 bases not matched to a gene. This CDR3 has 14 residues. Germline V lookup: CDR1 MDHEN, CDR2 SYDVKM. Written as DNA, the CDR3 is TGTGCCAGCAGTCCTGGCAGGGGGCAAGAGACCCAGTACTTC. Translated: CASSPGRGQETQYF.